The entry below gives a single T cell receptor (beta chain) sequence along with its context. In this sample, this clonotype turned up a few times. This receptor's antigen is unknown. No base-level quality is on record; no much larger clone is a single base apart. PBMCs were isolated by Ficoll-Paque density gradient centrifugation. Trimming removed 6 bases from V and 11 bases from J, leaving 8 bases between the germline ends. The CDR3, cysteine through phenylalanine, is 10 amino acids long. CDR3 DNA is the only sequence kept; it has 30 bases, read in frame from the first base. The sequencer listed for this sample is Illumina NovaSeq 6000. TCRalpha and TCRbeta cDNA libraries were built by 5'RACE with constant-segment primers, adding sample barcodes and unique molecular identifiers. RNA was extracted from every sample with Trizol reagent. Amplification of the libraries took two PCR steps, and the second step added a second sample barcode plus Illumina TruSeq adapters. Libraries were sequenced on an Illumina NovaSeq with 2 x 150 bp paired-end reads. In the original analysis: Demultiplexing of reads and collapsing into UMI-guided consensus sequences were performed with migec v1.2.7. Using mixcr v2.1.11, UMI consensuses were aligned to TRA and TRB V and J templates and then assembled into clonotypes. A clonotype was counted as expanded or contracted only when both edgeR and NoisET called the clonotype significant, with the noise models trained on biological replicates. edgeR calls used a false discovery rate-adjusted p below 0.01 and a log2 fold-change threshold of 1. As an exploratory analysis of dynamics, max-normalized trajectories of the 1000 most abundant clonotypes were examined with PCA combined with hierarchical clustering. The CD4 or CD8 phenotype of responding clones was assigned using the separately sequenced CD4+ and CD8+ repertoires. TCRdb trimmed public reads at Q25 via fastp, called clones via MiXCR and kept in-frame beta chains. CDR3 protein sequences are deduplicated, and each keeps its most common genes and DNA. Here the V and J calls rest on TCRdb's processing, not on the authors' analysis. The table for this sample lists 130,000 to 150,000 distinct CDR3 sequences; about 19% of them were counted only once. The ten largest clones capture approximately 2% of the sample.

The sample originates from a study of T-cell memory formation after mild COVID-19 (dated by TCRdb to the early 2020s). The study in broad terms: Most TCR sequence clusters were specific to one of the two donors. Longitudinal TCRalpha and TCRbeta repertoire sequencing tracked T-cell clones expanding and contracting after mild COVID-19 in two donors. Two young, previously healthy adult volunteers made up the cohort, one male and one female.

Overall study results and their limits: Clones contracting from day 15 to 85 had balanced CD4/CD8 phenotypes, while a second wave expanding from day 15 to 37 was biased towards CD4+. Contracting CD4+ clones turned up mainly in the CM and EM memory subsets, whereas EMRA was where CD8+ clones were enriched. SARS-CoV-2 specificity was not confirmed for the second-wave clones peaking on day 37. Some responding clones were detected in pre-infection memory, suggesting pre-existing cross-reactive memory T cells joined the SARS-CoV-2 response. Only two mild cases were covered in the study, and larger cohorts including severe cases with pre-infection samples were considered necessary.

The sequence was collected from an adult woman who had mild COVID-19 (a few samples of this study predate the infection). The sample titles of this study are shuffled in the database, so cell type and time point are left out; the donor was told from shared clones. Recombination connected TRBV12-3 or TRBV12-4 to TRBJ2-1, with the D gene call left open. Sequencing used PBMCs or a T cell subset sorted from them (not recorded which). Read as DNA, the sequence is TGTGCCAGCAGCTCAACCCAGCAGTTCTTC. This is translated as CASSSTQQFF.